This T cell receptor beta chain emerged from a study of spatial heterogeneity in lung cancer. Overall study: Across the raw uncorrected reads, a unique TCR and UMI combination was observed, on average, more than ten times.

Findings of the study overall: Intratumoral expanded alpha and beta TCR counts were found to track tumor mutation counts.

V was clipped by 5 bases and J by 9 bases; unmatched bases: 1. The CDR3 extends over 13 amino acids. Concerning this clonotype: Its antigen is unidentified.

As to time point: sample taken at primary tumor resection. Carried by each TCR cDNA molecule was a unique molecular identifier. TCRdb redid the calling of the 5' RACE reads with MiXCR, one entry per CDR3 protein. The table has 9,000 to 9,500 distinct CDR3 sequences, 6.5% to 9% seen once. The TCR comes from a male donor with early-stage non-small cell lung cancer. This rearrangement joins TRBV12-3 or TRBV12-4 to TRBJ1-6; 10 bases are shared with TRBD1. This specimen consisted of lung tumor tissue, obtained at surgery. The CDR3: CASSRQGASPLHF. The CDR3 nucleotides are TGTGCCAGCAGTCGACAGGGGGCTTCACCCCTCCACTTT.